This T cell receptor (beta chain) was identified during a study of T-cell memory formation after mild COVID-19. The germline V gene has CDR1 SQVTM and CDR2 ANQGSEA. Trimming took 3 bases from V and 6 from J; bases not matched to a gene: 7. The CDR3 totals 13 residues. General study findings and limits: Clones which contracted sat mainly in CM and EM if CD4+, and in EMRA if CD8+.

Using constant-segment primers, 5'RACE produced TCR alpha and TCR beta cDNA libraries carrying sample barcodes and UMIs. TCRdb used MiXCR to reprocess the 5' RACE reads, holding one entry per CDR3 protein. There are under 300,000 distinct CDR3 sequences in the sample; over 7% occur only once, and 20% to 25% lies in the top ten. This clonotype occurred a few times. Its antigen is currently unknown. The receptor's source is a man aged 18-30 years who had mild COVID-19 (a few samples of this study predate the infection). Cell type and time point are not known. Sequencing was performed on PBMCs or a T cell subset sorted from them (not recorded which). This sequence joins TRBV29-1 and TRBJ2-7; 8 nucleotides match TRBD2. The CDR3 here is CSVDGAGVGEQYF. CDR3 bases: TGCAGCGTTGATGGAGCGGGGGTAGGCGAGCAGTACTTC.